One and the same sample provided the 12 T cell receptor beta chains below, sequenced in a study of blood T cell repertoires in COVID-19. The method was immunoSEQ multiplex PCR; TCRdb's version includes in-frame clones alone and lacks a portion of them. The table shows about 210,000 clones, with almost 85% occurring only once. Sequenced: peripheral blood. The receptors stem from a woman in her 50s with active or convalescent COVID-19.

The chain carries TRBV18 and TRBJ1-2; D gene unclear. The V gene's germline CDR1 is KGHSH and CDR2 LQKENI. CDR3 length equals 13 residues. The V gene lost 2 bases and the J gene lost 2 bases, with 6 bases spanning the gap. The chain's CDR3 is CASSPTQNYGYTF. CDR3 nucleotide sequence: TGTGCCAGCTCACCAACGCAGAACTATGGCTACACCTTC.

This clone was recorded only once. The CDR3 protein is CASRIDRDHQPQHF. As DNA, the CDR3 is TGTGCCAGCAGGATCGACAGGGACCATCAGCCCCAGCATTTT. V and J are TRBV28 and TRBJ1-5; TRBD1 matches at 7 bases. Germline V gene lookup returns CDR1 MDHEN and CDR2 SYDVKM. V shed 6 bases and J 5 bases; nucleotides not matched to a gene: 7. The CDR3 length is 14 residues.

The J gene is TRBJ2-1, the V gene TRBV5-5, with D possibly matching TRBD2 (7 bases). Germline V gene sequence: CDR1 SGHKS, CDR2 YYEKEE (reference sequence). Deletions cut 2 bases from V and 8 bases from J, with 14 bases between. The length of the CDR3 is 14 residues. CDR3: CASSLGGEVDEQFF. The CDR3 coding sequence is TGTGCCAGCAGCTTAGGGGGGGAAGTGGATGAGCAGTTCTTC.

This chain joins TRBV28 and TRBJ1-5; the D is unclear. This CDR3 is 13 amino acids long. Germline assignment: CDR1 MDHEN and CDR2 SYDVKM. Trimming shortened V by 7 bases and J by 7 bases, and 14 bases separated the two germline ends. DNA for the CDR3: TGTGCCAGCACTCGAGGAAAAAGGCAGCCCCAGCATTTT. This encodes CASTRGKRQPQHF. Full variable domain (missing parts from reference TRBV28 and TRBJ1-5): DVKVTQSSRYLVKRTGEKVFLECVQDMDHENMFWYRQDPGLGLRLIYFSYDVKMKEKGDIPEGYSVSREKKERFSLILESASTNQTSMYLCASTRGKRQPQHFGDGTRLSIL.

The CDR3 coding sequence is TGTGCCAGCAGCGTTGGGGGGAGTACCTACAATGAGCAGTTCTTC. It codes for CASSVGGSTYNEQFF. V is TRBV9 and J is TRBJ2-1; possible D gene TRBD2, 6 bases. The CDR3 is 15 amino acids. Germline V lookup: CDR1 SGDLS, CDR2 YYNGEE. The germline V and J ends were trimmed by 2 bases and 2 bases, with 11 bases remaining between them.

The chain links TRBV7-2 to TRBJ1-5, with TRBD1 matching 10 bases. With 1 base clipped from V and 6 bases from J, the junction kept 3 bases outside the gene matches. CDR3 length: 15 amino acids. Germline V lookup: CDR1 SGHTA, CDR2 FQGNSA. The CDR3 region is CASSLGTGGAQPQHF. Here the CDR3 DNA reads TGTGCCAGCAGCTTAGGGACAGGGGGGGCTCAGCCCCAGCATTTT.

This sequence joins TRBV6-5 and TRBJ1-1; 9 nucleotides align to TRBD1. Trimming removed 6 bases from V and 7 bases from J; junction bases left unmatched: 12. From germline, CDR1 is MNHEY and CDR2 SVGAGI. This CDR3 region has 15 residues. In nucleotides, the CDR3 is TGTGCCAGCAGCGATCCGGGACAGGGTGCCGTTGAAGCTTTCTTT. Translation: CASSDPGQGAVEAFF.

The chain recombines TRBV4-1 with TRBJ2-1; 10 bases fit TRBD2. V was pared by 0 bases and J by 9 bases, with 8 bases of the junction left unmatched. CDR1 and CDR2 (germline): MGHRA, YSYEKL. The CDR3 extends over 16 amino acids. CDR3 amino acids: CASSQETAGGLGEQFF. CDR3 sequence (DNA): TGCGCCAGCAGCCAAGAAACAGCGGGGGGGCTGGGTGAGCAGTTCTTC.

This clone has only a few counts. This chain uses TRBV12-5 with TRBJ2-1; a possible D gene is TRBD2 (6 bases). V lost 4 bases and J 7 bases, leaving 11 bases between the germline ends. This CDR3 has 13 amino acids. CDR1 and CDR2 (germline): LGHNT, FRNRAP. This CDR3 is CASGSSGGNEQFF. CDR3 sequence (DNA): TGTGCTAGTGGTTCCAGTGGAGGGAATGAGCAGTTCTTC.

The chain couples TRBV28 to TRBJ1-5; 7 bases match TRBD1. The CDR3 length is 16 residues. J lost 7 bases, V lost 3 bases, and 12 bases had no gene match. Germline loops: CDR1 MDHEN, CDR2 SYDVKM. CDR3 sequence reads: CASSFRATGSGQPQHF. The DNA for the CDR3 is TGTGCCAGCAGTTTCCGGGCGACAGGGTCCGGGCAGCCCCAGCATTTT.

This clone turned up a few times. J is TRBJ2-4 and V is TRBV18; D not resolved. Germline V gene data show CDR1 as KGHSH and CDR2 as LQKENI. This CDR3 is built from 15 residues. The V end was cut by 6 bases, the J end by 5 bases, with 17 bases between. CDR3 amino acids: CASSANWARQNIQYF. The CDR3 region has the DNA TGTGCCAGCTCCGCTAATTGGGCCCGCCAAAACATTCAGTACTTC.

The gene calls are TRBV3-1 (or the pseudogene TRBV3-2) and TRBJ2-3, with 10 bases matching TRBD1. Unmatched junction bases numbered 12, after V lost 5 bases and J lost 1 base. The germline gives CDR1 LGHDT, CDR2 YNNKEL (reference sequence). This CDR3 is built from 18 residues. The CDR3 loop reads CASSTLSGTGDRTDTQYF. CDR3 nucleotides: TGTGCCAGCAGCACTTTATCCGGGACAGGGGACCGCACAGATACGCAGTATTTT.